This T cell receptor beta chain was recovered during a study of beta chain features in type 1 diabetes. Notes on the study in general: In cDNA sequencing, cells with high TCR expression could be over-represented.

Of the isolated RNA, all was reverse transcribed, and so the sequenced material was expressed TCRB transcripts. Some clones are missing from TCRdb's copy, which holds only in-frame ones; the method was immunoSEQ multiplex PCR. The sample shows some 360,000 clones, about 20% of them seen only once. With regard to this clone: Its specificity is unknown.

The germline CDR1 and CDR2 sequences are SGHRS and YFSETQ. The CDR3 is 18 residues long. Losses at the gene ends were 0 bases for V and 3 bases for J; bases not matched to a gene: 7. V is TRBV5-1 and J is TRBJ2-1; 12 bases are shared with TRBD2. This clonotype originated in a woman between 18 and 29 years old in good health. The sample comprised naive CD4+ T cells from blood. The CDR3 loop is CASSLGPGLAGLYNEQFF. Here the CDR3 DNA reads TGCGCCAGCAGCTTGGGTCCCGGACTAGCGGGACTCTACAATGAGCAGTTCTTC.